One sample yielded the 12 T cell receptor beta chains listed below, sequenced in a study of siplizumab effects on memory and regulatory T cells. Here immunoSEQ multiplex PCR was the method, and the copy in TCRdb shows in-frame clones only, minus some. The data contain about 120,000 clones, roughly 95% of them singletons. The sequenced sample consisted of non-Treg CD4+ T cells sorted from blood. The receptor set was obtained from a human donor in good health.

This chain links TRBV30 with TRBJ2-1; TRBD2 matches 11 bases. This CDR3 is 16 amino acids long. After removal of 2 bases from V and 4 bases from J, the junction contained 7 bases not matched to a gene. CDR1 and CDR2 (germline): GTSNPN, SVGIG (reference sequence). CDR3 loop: CAWSLLSSGGYNEQFF. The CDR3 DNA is TGTGCCTGGAGTCTATTATCTAGCGGGGGGTACAATGAGCAGTTCTTC.

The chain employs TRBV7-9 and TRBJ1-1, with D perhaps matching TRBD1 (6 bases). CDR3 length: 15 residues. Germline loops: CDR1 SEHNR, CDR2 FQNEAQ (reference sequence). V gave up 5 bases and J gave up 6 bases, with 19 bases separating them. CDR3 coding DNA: TGTGCCAGCAGCGACGAGGGGGGATATGGGGCTGAAGCTTTCTTT. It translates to CASSDEGGYGAEAFF.

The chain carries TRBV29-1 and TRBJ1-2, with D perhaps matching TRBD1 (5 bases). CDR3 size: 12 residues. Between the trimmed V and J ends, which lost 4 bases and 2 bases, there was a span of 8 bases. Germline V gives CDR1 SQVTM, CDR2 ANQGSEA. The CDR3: CSVGQGNYGYTF. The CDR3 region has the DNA TGCAGCGTTGGCCAGGGCAACTATGGCTACACCTTC. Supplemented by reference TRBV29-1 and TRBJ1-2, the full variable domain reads SAVISQKPSRDICQRGTSLTIQCQVDSQVTMMFWYRQQPGQSLTLIATANQGSEATYESGFVIDKFPISRPNLTFSTLTVSNMSPEDSSIYLCSVGQGNYGYTFGSGTRLTVV.

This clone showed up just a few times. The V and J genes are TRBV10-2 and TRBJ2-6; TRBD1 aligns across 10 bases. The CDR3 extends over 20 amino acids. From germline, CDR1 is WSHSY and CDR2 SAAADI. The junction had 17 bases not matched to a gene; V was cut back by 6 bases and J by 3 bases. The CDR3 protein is CASRENPGQGTLRGANVLTF. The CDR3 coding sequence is TGCGCCAGCAGGGAGAATCCGGGACAGGGGACCCTTCGTGGGGCCAACGTCCTGACTTTC.

For the CDR3, the DNA is TGTGCCAGCAGGATCTCCCGGGGACCCCAAGAGACCCAGTACTTC. Protein: CASRISRGPQETQYF. V and J are TRBV2 and TRBJ2-5, with D perhaps given as TRBD1 or TRBD2 (5 bases each). V was trimmed by 6 bases and J by 1 base, leaving 15 bases between them. The CDR3 spans 15 residues. CDR1 is SNHLY and CDR2 is FYNNEI in the germline V gene. Based on the CDR3 plus reference TRBV2 and TRBJ2-5, the full variable domain is EPEVTQTPSHQVTQMGQEVILRCVPISNHLYFYWYRQILGQKVEFLVSFYNNEISEKSEIFDDQFSVERPDGSNFTLKIRSTKLEDSAMYFCASRISRGPQETQYFGPGTRLLVL.

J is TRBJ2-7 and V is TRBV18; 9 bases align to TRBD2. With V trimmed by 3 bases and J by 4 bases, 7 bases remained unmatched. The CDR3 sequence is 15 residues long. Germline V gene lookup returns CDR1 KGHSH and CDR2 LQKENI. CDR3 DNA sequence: TGTGCCAGCTCACCCCGGGACACTAGCGGGTACGAGCAGTACTTC. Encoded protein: CASSPRDTSGYEQYF.

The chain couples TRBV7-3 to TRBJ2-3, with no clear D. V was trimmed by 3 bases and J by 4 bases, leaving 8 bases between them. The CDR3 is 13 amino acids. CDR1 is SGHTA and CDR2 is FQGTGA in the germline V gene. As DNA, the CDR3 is TGTGCCAGCAGCTTCTACTCCTCAGATACGCAGTATTTT. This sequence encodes CASSFYSSDTQYF.

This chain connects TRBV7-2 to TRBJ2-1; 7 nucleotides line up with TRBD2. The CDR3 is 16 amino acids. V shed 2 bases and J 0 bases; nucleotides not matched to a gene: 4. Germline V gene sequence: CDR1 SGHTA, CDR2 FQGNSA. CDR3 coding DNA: TGTGCCAGCAGCTTACGATCGGGGGGCTCCTACAATGAGCAGTTCTTC. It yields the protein CASSLRSGGSYNEQFF.

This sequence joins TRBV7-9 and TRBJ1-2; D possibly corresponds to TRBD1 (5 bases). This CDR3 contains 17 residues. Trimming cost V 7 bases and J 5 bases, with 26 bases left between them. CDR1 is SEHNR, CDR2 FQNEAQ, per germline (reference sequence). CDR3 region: CASIVLGLLGANYGYTF. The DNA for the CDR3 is TGTGCCAGCATCGTGCTCGGGCTGCTCGGGGCCAATTATGGCTACACCTTC.

The chain's CDR3 is CAWSGGTGERNEKLFF. CDR3 DNA sequence: TGTGCCTGGAGTGGCGGGACAGGAGAGCGTAATGAAAAACTGTTTTTT. The chain uses TRBV30 and TRBJ1-4, with 8 bases aligning to TRBD1. Germline V gene data show CDR1 as GTSNPN and CDR2 as SVGIG (reference sequence). Trimming removed 1 base from V and 4 bases from J; junction bases left unmatched: 8. This CDR3 spans 16 amino acids.

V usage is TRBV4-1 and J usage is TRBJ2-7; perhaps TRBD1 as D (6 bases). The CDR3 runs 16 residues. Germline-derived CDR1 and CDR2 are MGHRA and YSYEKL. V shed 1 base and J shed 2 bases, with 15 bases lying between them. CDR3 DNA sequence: TGCGCCAGCAGCCAAGTTTTGGGGACATACCCCTACGAGCAGTACTTC. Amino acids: CASSQVLGTYPYEQYF.

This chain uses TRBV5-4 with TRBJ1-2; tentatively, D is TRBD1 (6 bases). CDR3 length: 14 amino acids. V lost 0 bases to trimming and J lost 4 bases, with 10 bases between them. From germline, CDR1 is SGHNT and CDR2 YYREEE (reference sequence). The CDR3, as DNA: TGTGCCAGCAGCTTGGACAGGGCGCCCTATGGCTACACCTTC. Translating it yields CASSLDRAPYGYTF.